This T cell receptor (beta chain) was retrieved from a study of T cells after posttransplantation cyclophosphamide. CDR3 length: 14 residues. The germline V gene encodes CDR1 MDHEN and CDR2 SYDVKM. V dropped 7 bases and J dropped 1 base, with 13 bases sitting between them. The sample holds many counts of this clone. What it binds is unknown. TCRdb's copy holds only in-frame clones and misses some; the assay was immunoSEQ multiplex PCR. The repertoire has approximately 34,000 clones, none seen only once; the ten largest take approximately 6.4%. General study findings and limits: Tissue-infiltrating T cells from skin or gut overlapped little with blood T cells. Donor CD8+ memory clones often dominated recipient blood repertoires at later times. Recipient CMV seropositivity and CMV reactivation strongly tracked TRB clonality.

The clonotype was recovered from a woman in her forties or fifties in good health and a related stem cell transplant donor. Specimen: PBMCs. V usage is TRBV28 and J usage is TRBJ1-2; maybe TRBD1 (6 bases). CDR3 sequence: CASTPSGVNYGYTF. In nucleotides, the CDR3 is TGTGCCAGCACCCCTTCAGGGGTTAACTATGGCTACACCTTC.